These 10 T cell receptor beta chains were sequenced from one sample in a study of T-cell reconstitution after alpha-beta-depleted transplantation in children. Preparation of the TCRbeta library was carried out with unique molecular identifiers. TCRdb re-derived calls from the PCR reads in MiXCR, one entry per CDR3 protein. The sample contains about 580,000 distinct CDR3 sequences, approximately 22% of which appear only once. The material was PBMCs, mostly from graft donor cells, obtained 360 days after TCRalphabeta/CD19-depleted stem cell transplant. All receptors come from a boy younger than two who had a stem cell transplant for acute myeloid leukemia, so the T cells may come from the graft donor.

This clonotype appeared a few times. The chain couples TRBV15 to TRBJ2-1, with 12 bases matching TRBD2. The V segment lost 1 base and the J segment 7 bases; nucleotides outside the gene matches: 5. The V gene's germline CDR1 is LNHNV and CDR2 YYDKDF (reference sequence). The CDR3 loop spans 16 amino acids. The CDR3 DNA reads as TGTGCCACCAGCAGAGCCCTAGCGGGGGGGGAAAATGAGCAGTTCTTC. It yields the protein CATSRALAGGENEQFF.

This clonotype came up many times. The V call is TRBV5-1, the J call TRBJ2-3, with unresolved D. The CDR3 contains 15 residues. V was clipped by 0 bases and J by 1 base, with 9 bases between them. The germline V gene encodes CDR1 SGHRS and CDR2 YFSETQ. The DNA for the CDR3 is TGCGCCAGCAGCTTGGACCGACTCGGCACAGATACGCAGTATTTT. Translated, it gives CASSLDRLGTDTQYF. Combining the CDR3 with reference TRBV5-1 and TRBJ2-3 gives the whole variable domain KAGVTQTPRYLIKTRGQQVTLSCSPISGHRSVSWYQQTPGQGLQFLFEYFSETQRNKGNFPGRFSGRQFSNSRSEMNVSTLELGDSALYLCASSLDRLGTDTQYFGPGTRLTVL.

The CDR3 loop is CATDRGNTGELFF. The CDR3 DNA follows: TGTGCCACCGACAGGGGGAACACCGGGGAGCTGTTTTTT. The V call is TRBV7-9, the J call TRBJ2-2; TRBD1 matches 8 bases. V gave up 10 bases and J gave up 1 base; unmatched junction bases: 2. The germline V gene encodes CDR1 SEHNR and CDR2 FQNEAQ (reference sequence). The CDR3 runs 13 residues.

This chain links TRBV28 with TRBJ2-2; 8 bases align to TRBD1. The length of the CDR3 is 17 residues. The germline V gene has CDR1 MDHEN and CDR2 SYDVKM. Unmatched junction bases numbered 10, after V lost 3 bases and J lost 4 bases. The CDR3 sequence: CASSFPSGTGFTGELFF. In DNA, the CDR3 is TGTGCCAGCAGTTTCCCCTCCGGGACAGGCTTCACCGGGGAGCTGTTTTTT.

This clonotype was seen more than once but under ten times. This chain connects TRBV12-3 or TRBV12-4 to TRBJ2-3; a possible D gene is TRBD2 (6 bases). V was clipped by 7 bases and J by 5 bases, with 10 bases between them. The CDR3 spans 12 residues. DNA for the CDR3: TGTGCCAGCAAACCCGGGGGAGATACGCAGTATTTT. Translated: CASKPGGDTQYF.

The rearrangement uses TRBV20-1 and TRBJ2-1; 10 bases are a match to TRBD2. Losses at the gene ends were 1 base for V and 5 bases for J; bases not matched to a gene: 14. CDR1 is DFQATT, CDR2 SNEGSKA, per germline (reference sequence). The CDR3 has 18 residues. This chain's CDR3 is CSARARGLRTSGNNEQFF. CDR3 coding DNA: TGCAGTGCTAGAGCGCGGGGTCTGCGGACTAGCGGAAACAATGAGCAGTTCTTC.

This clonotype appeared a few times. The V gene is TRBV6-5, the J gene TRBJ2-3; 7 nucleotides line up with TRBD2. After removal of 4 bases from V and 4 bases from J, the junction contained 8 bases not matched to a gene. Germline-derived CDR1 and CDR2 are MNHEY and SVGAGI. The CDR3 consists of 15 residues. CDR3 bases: TGTGCCAGCAGTTCCCGAGGAGCGGGGTCAGATACGCAGTATTTT. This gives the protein CASSSRGAGSDTQYF.

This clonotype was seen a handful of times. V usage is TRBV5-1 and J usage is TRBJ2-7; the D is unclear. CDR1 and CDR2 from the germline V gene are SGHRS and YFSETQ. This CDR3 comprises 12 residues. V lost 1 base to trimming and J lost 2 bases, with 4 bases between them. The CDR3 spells CASSLSTYEQYF. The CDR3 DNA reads TGCGCCAGCAGCTTGAGTACCTACGAGCAGTACTTC.

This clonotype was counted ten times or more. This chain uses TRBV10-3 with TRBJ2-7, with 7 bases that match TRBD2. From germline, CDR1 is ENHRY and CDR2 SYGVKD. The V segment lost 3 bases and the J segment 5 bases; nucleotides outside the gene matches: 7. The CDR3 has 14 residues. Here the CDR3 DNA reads TGTGCCATCAGTGATGTGACTAGCACTCACGAGCAGTACGTC. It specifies CAISDVTSTHEQYV.

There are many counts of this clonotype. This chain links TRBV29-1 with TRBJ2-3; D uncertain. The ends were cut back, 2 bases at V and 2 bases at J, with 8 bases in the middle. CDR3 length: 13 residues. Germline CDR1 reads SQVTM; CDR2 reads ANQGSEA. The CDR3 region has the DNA TGCAGCGTTGAACGCCAGTCCACAGATACGCAGTATTTT. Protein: CSVERQSTDTQYF.